Following are 29 T cell receptor beta chains from one sample sequenced in a study of control samples from healthy donors and cancer patients. Produced via immunoSEQ multiplex PCR; TCRdb's table is partial and in-frame only. The table includes roughly 90,000 clones, approximately 88% detected once. The sample taken for sequencing was PBMCs. These receptors came from a woman between 45 and 60 years old with colorectal cancer.

This chain joins TRBV14 and TRBJ1-6; D is unclear. The CDR3 sequence is 14 residues long. V was trimmed by 4 bases and J by 8 bases, leaving 12 bases between them. Germline loops: CDR1 SGHDN, CDR2 FVKESK. The CDR3 DNA is TGTGCCAGCAGCCTACAGCCTAGGTATTCACCCCTCCACTTT. As protein: CASSLQPRYSPLHF.

This clone was seen a handful of times. This sequence joins TRBV6-1 and TRBJ2-7; the D gene is possibly TRBD1 (6 bases). V lost 0 bases to trimming and J lost 0 bases, with 9 bases between them. The length of the CDR3 is 15 residues. The germline V gene has CDR1 MNHNS and CDR2 SASEGT. In DNA, the CDR3 is TGTGCCAGCAGTGAAGCCGGACAGAGCTCCTACGAGCAGTACGTC. It specifies CASSEAGQSSYEQYV.

Here the CDR3 reads CASSIDLQGWYGYTF. The DNA for the CDR3 is TGTGCCAGTAGTATAGACCTGCAGGGATGGTATGGCTACACCTTC. V usage is TRBV19 and J usage is TRBJ1-2, with D perhaps TRBD1 (5 bases). With 0 bases removed from V and 5 bases from J, the gap between germline ends came to 13 bases. The CDR3 spans 15 residues. In germline, CDR1 is LNHDA, CDR2 SQIVND (reference sequence).

This clone was counted between two and nine times. V is TRBV7-2 and J is TRBJ2-3; 11 bases are shared with TRBD1. CDR1 is SGHTA, CDR2 FQGNSA, per germline. CDR3 length equals 15 residues. The J segment lost 3 bases and the V segment lost 5 bases, leaving 4 bases of the junction unmatched. The CDR3 bases are TGTGCCAGCAGCGAGGGGACAGGGGGGACAGATACGCAGTATTTT. It specifies CASSEGTGGTDTQYF. Variable domain in full (rest from reference TRBV7-2 and TRBJ2-3): GAGVSQSPSNKVTEKGKDVELRCDPISGHTALYWYRQSLGQGLEFLIYFQGNSAPDKSGLPSDRFSAERTGGSVSTLTIQRTQQEDSAVYLCASSEGTGGTDTQYFGPGTRLTVL.

A single count supports this clone. The chain has TRBV3-1 (or the pseudogene TRBV3-2) and TRBJ2-3; TRBD1 matches 7 bases. The CDR3 loop spans 17 amino acids. Germline trimming cut 2 bases from V and 3 bases from J; bases unmatched to any gene: 11. Germline loops: CDR1 LGHDT, CDR2 YNNKEL (reference sequence). In DNA, the CDR3 is TGTGCCAGCAGCCAACTTTCGACAGGGAAGACGACAGATACGCAGTATTTT. Translation: CASSQLSTGKTTDTQYF.

This sequence joins TRBV6-5 and TRBJ1-2; TRBD1 agrees at 7 bases. The CDR3 is 12 amino acids. Germline loops: CDR1 MNHEY, CDR2 SVGAGI. Trimming removed 6 bases from V and 5 bases from J; junction bases left unmatched: 3. CDR3 region: CASRGTAYGYTF. DNA of the CDR3: TGTGCCAGCAGAGGGACAGCGTATGGCTACACCTTC.

The genes are TRBV25-1 and TRBJ1-4, with D possibly matching TRBD1 (5 bases). V was trimmed by 3 bases and J by 8 bases, leaving 16 bases between them. CDR3 length: 15 amino acids. Germline V CDR1 and CDR2: MGHDK, SYGVNS. The CDR3 DNA reads TGTGCCAGCAGTGATTGGGCAGGGTTTGACGAAAAACTGTTTTTT. It translates to CASSDWAGFDEKLFF.

This rearrangement joins TRBV24-1 to TRBJ2-3; no clear D. Looked up from germline, CDR1 is KGHDR and CDR2 is SFDVKD. The length of the CDR3 is 14 residues. V was pared by 3 bases and J by 2 bases, with 8 bases between. CDR3 sequence (DNA): TGTGCCACCAGTGATCGTGTGGTCACAGATACGCAGTATTTT. It translates to CATSDRVVTDTQYF.

CDR3 in DNA: TGTGCCAGCAGTCTTGATGTGGGCTCGGGTGGCACTGAAGCTTTCTTT. It codes for CASSLDVGSGGTEAFF. The J gene is TRBJ1-1, the V gene TRBV28, with unresolved D. V lost 5 bases and J 4 bases, leaving 20 bases between the germline ends. The length of the CDR3 is 16 residues. The germline CDR1 and CDR2 sequences are MDHEN and SYDVKM.

V usage is TRBV28 and J usage is TRBJ1-2; the D gene is possibly TRBD1 (5 bases). Germline V gene data show CDR1 as MDHEN and CDR2 as SYDVKM. There are 15 residues in the CDR3. V dropped 7 bases and J dropped 4 bases, with 19 bases sitting between them. The CDR3 sequence is CASTFFRTGLYGYTF. Written as DNA, the CDR3 is TGTGCCAGCACCTTTTTTCGCACGGGACTCTATGGCTACACCTTC.

The CDR3 reads CSVVQGGTEAFF. In DNA, the CDR3 is TGCAGCGTTGTACAGGGGGGGACTGAAGCTTTCTTT. V gene TRBV29-1 combines with J gene TRBJ1-1, with TRBD1 identical over 8 bases. The germline gives CDR1 SQVTM, CDR2 ANQGSEA. V was clipped by 4 bases and J by 5 bases; unmatched bases: 3. The CDR3 is 12 residues long. The full variable domain, completed using reference TRBV29-1 and TRBJ1-1, is SAVISQKPSRDICQRGTSLTIQCQVDSQVTMMFWYRQQPGQSLTLIATANQGSEATYESGFVIDKFPISRPNLTFSTLTVSNMSPEDSSIYLCSVVQGGTEAFFGQGTRLTVV.

This clone has just a few counts. J is TRBJ1-2 and V is TRBV12-3 or TRBV12-4; 9 nucleotides match TRBD1. V shed 4 bases, J shed 7 bases, and the junction held 4 bases outside the gene matches. This CDR3 spans 13 amino acids. CDR3 DNA sequence: TGTGCCAGCAGTTCACAGGGGGCTGGTGGCTACACCTTC. Encoded protein: CASSSQGAGGYTF.

This chain connects TRBV3-1 (or the pseudogene TRBV3-2) to TRBJ1-2; D is possibly TRBD1 (5 bases). Per germline, CDR1 LGHDT and CDR2 YNNKEL (reference sequence). The CDR3 has 14 amino acids. V was clipped by 1 base and J by 2 bases, with 8 bases between them. The CDR3 loop reads CASSQAGINYGYTF. The DNA for the CDR3 is TGTGCCAGCAGCCAAGCAGGGATCAACTATGGCTACACCTTC.

This rearrangement joins TRBV24-1 to TRBJ1-1, with D perhaps matching TRBD1 (5 bases). There are 13 residues in the CDR3. CDR1 is KGHDR and CDR2 is SFDVKD in the germline V gene. Trimming pared 9 bases from V and 3 bases from J, leaving 13 bases between. CDR3 amino acids: CATRHTGDTEAFF. CDR3 DNA sequence: TGTGCCACCCGCCATACGGGGGACACTGAAGCTTTCTTT.

V usage is TRBV4-3 and J usage is TRBJ1-4; 7 positions match TRBD1. Unmatched junction bases numbered 3, after V lost 2 bases and J lost 0 bases. The CDR3 loop spans 16 amino acids. Germline V lookup: CDR1 LGHNA, CDR2 YSLEER. CDR3 sequence: CASSQQGGATNEKLFF. The DNA of the CDR3 is TGCGCCAGCAGCCAACAGGGGGGAGCAACTAATGAAAAACTGTTTTTT.

The chain is built from TRBV4-1 and TRBJ1-4; TRBD1 might be the D (6 bases). Trimming stripped 4 bases from V and 0 bases from J, with 12 bases between. The CDR3 has 16 amino acids. Germline CDR1 and CDR2: MGHRA and YSYEKL. CDR3 loop: CASSPGQLATNEKLFF. In DNA, the CDR3 is TGCGCCAGCAGCCCCGGACAGCTAGCAACTAATGAAAAACTGTTTTTT.

V usage is TRBV27 and J usage is TRBJ2-1; D gene unclear. The CDR3 is 12 residues long. Germline lookup yields CDR1 MNHEY and CDR2 SMNVEV (reference sequence). V was shortened by 4 bases and J by 4 bases, with 5 bases between the two germline ends. As DNA, the CDR3 is TGTGCCAGCAGTTCCCTTTACAATGAGCAGTTCTTC. Amino acids: CASSSLYNEQFF.

The V and J genes are TRBV7-8 and TRBJ1-5; tentatively, D is TRBD1 (5 bases). Trimming stripped 6 bases from V and 4 bases from J, with 16 bases between. The V gene's germline CDR1 is SGHVS and CDR2 FQNEAQ. This CDR3 has 15 residues. CDR3 residues: CASRNSGEFNQPQHF. For the CDR3, the DNA is TGTGCCAGCAGGAACTCGGGGGAGTTTAATCAGCCCCAGCATTTT. The whole variable domain, remainder taken from reference TRBV7-8 and TRBJ1-5, is GAGVSQSPRYKVAKRGQDVALRCDPISGHVSLFWYQQALGQGPEFLTYFQNEAQLDKSGLPSDRFFAERPEGSVSTLKIQRTQQEDSAVYLCASRNSGEFNQPQHFGDGTRLSIL.

This sequence joins TRBV20-1 and TRBJ1-2; no clear D. CDR3 length: 11 amino acids. Germline CDR1 is DFQATT and CDR2 is SNEGSKA (reference sequence). The V end was cut by 2 bases, the J end by 4 bases, with 5 bases between. CDR3 sequence (DNA): TGCAGTGCTAGAAATGGCTATGGCTACACCTTC. As protein: CSARNGYGYTF.

CDR3 sequence: CASSLSDTQYF. The CDR3 region has the DNA TGTGCCAGCAGCTTATCGGATACGCAGTATTTT. The chain recombines TRBV7-2 with TRBJ2-3; D unclear. There are 11 residues in the CDR3. Trimming shortened V by 2 bases and J by 6 bases, and 3 bases separated the two germline ends. Looked up from germline, CDR1 is SGHTA and CDR2 is FQGNSA.

This clone was observed a single time. The gene calls are TRBV7-3 and TRBJ2-1; D gene unclear. The CDR3 totals 14 residues. The germline CDR1 and CDR2 sequences are SGHTA and FQGTGA. With 5 bases removed from V and 5 bases from J, the gap between germline ends came to 13 bases. This CDR3 reads CASSPDGLDNEQFF. DNA for the CDR3: TGTGCCAGCAGCCCGGATGGGCTAGACAATGAGCAGTTCTTC.

V and J are TRBV7-3 and TRBJ1-5; D ambiguous. The CDR3 consists of 16 residues. The V end lost 4 bases, the J end lost 2 bases, and 15 bases lay between the germline ends. The germline V gene encodes CDR1 SGHTA and CDR2 FQGTGA. The chain's CDR3 is CASSSRVGVGNQPQHF. CDR3 DNA sequence: TGTGCCAGCAGCTCTAGAGTGGGCGTTGGCAATCAGCCCCAGCATTTT.

This chain joins TRBV24-1 and TRBJ1-4; D ambiguous. Germline CDR1 is KGHDR and CDR2 is SFDVKD. The CDR3 consists of 13 residues. Deletions cut 7 bases from V and 7 bases from J, with 12 bases between. For the CDR3, the DNA is TGTGCCACCAGCCGGACGGACGGTGAAAAACTGTTTTTT. Its translation is CATSRTDGEKLFF.

The V gene is TRBV7-9, the J gene TRBJ2-1; the match to TRBD1 covers 7 bases. In germline, CDR1 is SEHNR, CDR2 FQNEAQ (reference sequence). This CDR3 spans 15 amino acids. The junction had 3 bases not matched to a gene; V was cut back by 1 base and J by 3 bases. Written as DNA, the CDR3 is TGTGCCAGCAGCTTAGACGCAGGGGGCTACAATGAGCAGTTCTTC. Residues: CASSLDAGGYNEQFF.

The rearrangement uses TRBV5-1 and TRBJ1-2, with D perhaps matching TRBD1 (6 bases). Germline V gene data show CDR1 as SGHRS and CDR2 as YFSETQ. The V gene lost 0 bases and the J gene lost 6 bases, with 15 bases spanning the gap. The CDR3 spans 15 residues. This chain's CDR3 is CASSLAQGPRDGYTF. The DNA for the CDR3 is TGCGCCAGCAGCTTGGCGCAGGGGCCCAGGGATGGCTACACCTTC.

The V and J genes are TRBV4-3 and TRBJ2-1, with a tentative D call TRBD1 (6 bases). The CDR3 loop spans 16 amino acids. Trimming shortened V by 0 bases and J by 7 bases, and 16 bases separated the two germline ends. From germline, CDR1 is LGHNA and CDR2 YSLEER. CDR3 protein: CASSQDGASTGNEQFF. The CDR3 DNA sequence: TGCGCCAGCAGCCAAGATGGGGCCAGTACAGGGAATGAGCAGTTCTTC.

This clone was counted between two and nine times. The gene calls are TRBV24-1 and TRBJ2-5, with 14 bases that match TRBD2. CDR1 is KGHDR, CDR2 SFDVKD, per germline. CDR3 length: 16 amino acids. J lost 3 bases, V lost 5 bases, and 4 bases had no gene match. DNA for the CDR3: TGTGCCACCAGTGGCGGACTAGCGGGGGGAGAAGAGACCCAGTACTTC. Amino acids: CATSGGLAGGEETQYF.

The CDR3 DNA reads as TGTGCCAGCAGTCGACAGGGGGACACTGAAGCTTTCTTT. It specifies CASSRQGDTEAFF. This rearrangement joins TRBV7-9 to TRBJ1-1, with 9 bases that match TRBD1. Germline V gives CDR1 SEHNR, CDR2 FQNEAQ (reference sequence). The CDR3 has 13 amino acids. With V trimmed by 6 bases and J by 3 bases, 2 bases remained unmatched.

The J gene is TRBJ1-1, the V gene TRBV18, with 10 bases fitting TRBD1. CDR1 KGHSH and CDR2 LQKENI come from the germline V gene. V shed 2 bases and J 5 bases; nucleotides not matched to a gene: 14. The CDR3 spans 18 residues. The CDR3 is CASSPSPLRDRGGTEAFF. The DNA of the CDR3 is TGTGCCAGCTCACCATCGCCCCTCCGGGACAGGGGTGGTACTGAAGCTTTCTTT.